The 20 T cell receptor beta chains below were found in one sample sequenced in a study of T cell responses to AZD1222 COVID-19 vaccine (dated by TCRdb to about 2021). Preparation of the library involved the immunoSEQ multiplex PCR assay. TCRdb took this table from immuneACCESS and kept in-frame rearrangements with V and J called. Such tables lack part of the clones; where checked against another copy, unresolved V genes explain under half of the gap, and the rest is unexplained. For this sample there are around 140,000 clones; 70% to 90% appear just once. Jointly, the top ten make up around 8% of the sample. The sample's time point label is to be understood as: baseline before first vaccination. The sample consisted of peripheral blood, taken on day 0 of AZD1222 vaccination. The receptors shown here come from an adult in good health.

CDR3 sequence (DNA): TGTGCCAGCAGCTCGTCCGTGGGAGGAGGGACCCAGTACTTC. Its translation: CASSSSVGGGTQYF. V and J are TRBV11-3 and TRBJ2-5; D is perhaps TRBD2 (6 bases). Germline loops: CDR1 SGHNT, CDR2 YENEEA. The V gene lost 4 bases and the J gene lost 7 bases, with 16 bases spanning the gap. This CDR3 has 14 residues.

The chain employs TRBV28 and TRBJ1-5; 8 nucleotides align to TRBD1. CDR3 length: 15 residues. CDR1 MDHEN and CDR2 SYDVKM come from the germline V gene. V was clipped by 3 bases and J by 7 bases; unmatched bases: 8. DNA for the CDR3: TGTGCCAGCAGTTTGACAGGGGCGTCGGGGCAGCCCCAGCATTTT. This encodes CASSLTGASGQPQHF.

The V call is TRBV6-6, the J call TRBJ2-5; 11 nucleotides align to TRBD2. Germline-derived CDR1 and CDR2 are MNHNY and SVGAGI (reference sequence). The CDR3 has 15 residues. Trimming took 8 bases from V and 5 from J; bases not matched to a gene: 10. The CDR3 DNA follows: TGTGCCAGCCGCCCTCTAGCGGGGGGTCGGGAGACCCAGTACTTC. This gives the protein CASRPLAGGRETQYF.

A few counts support this clone. J is TRBJ2-7 and V is TRBV7-8, with unresolved D. V lost 5 bases and J lost 1, with 6 bases in between. This CDR3 comprises 12 residues. From germline, CDR1 is SGHVS and CDR2 FQNEAQ. CDR3 DNA sequence: TGTGCCAGCAGCACAACTTCCTACGAGCAGTACTTC. Translated, it gives CASSTTSYEQYF.

This clone was seen a single time. The V call is TRBV12-5, the J call TRBJ2-7, with D possibly being TRBD2 (5 bases). The germline V gene encodes CDR1 LGHNT and CDR2 FRNRAP. CDR3 length: 13 amino acids. V was trimmed by 0 bases and J by 7 bases, leaving 10 bases between them. CDR3 region: CASGLVRSGEQYF. DNA of the CDR3: TGTGCTAGTGGTTTGGTACGGTCGGGAGAGCAGTACTTC.

This CDR3 reads CASSYGLAGKETQYF. CDR3 nucleotide sequence: TGTGCCAGCAGTTATGGGCTAGCGGGAAAAGAGACCCAGTACTTC. This chain connects TRBV6-5 to TRBJ2-5; TRBD2 matches at 9 bases. CDR1 and CDR2 (germline): MNHEY, SVGAGI. The CDR3 is 15 residues long. With V trimmed by 3 bases and J by 3 bases, 5 bases remained unmatched.

This rearrangement joins TRBV18 to TRBJ1-2; no reliable D call. V lost 3 bases to trimming and J lost 6 bases, with 26 bases between them. The CDR3 runs 18 residues. Looked up from germline, CDR1 is KGHSH and CDR2 is LQKENI. CDR3 sequence: CASSPMVVGQPRHDGYTF. The CDR3 DNA reads as TGTGCCAGCTCACCGATGGTTGTCGGGCAGCCTCGTCACGATGGCTACACCTTC.

The chain has TRBV29-1 and TRBJ2-7; 8 nucleotides agree with TRBD1. CDR3 length: 13 amino acids. Germline V gives CDR1 SQVTM, CDR2 ANQGSEA. V trimming: 3 bases; J trimming: 6 bases; junction bases outside the gene matches: 7. DNA for the CDR3: TGCAGCGTTGAGGACAGGGTCCCCTCCGAGCAGTACTTC. It codes for CSVEDRVPSEQYF.

This chain connects TRBV2 to TRBJ2-7; D is unresolved. Per the germline V gene, CDR1 is SNHLY and CDR2 is FYNNEI. The CDR3 sequence is 13 residues long. V was clipped by 6 bases and J by 2 bases, with 11 bases between them. CDR3 bases: TGTGCCAGCAGCGGAATGACAACCTACGAGCAGTACTTC. This sequence encodes CASSGMTTYEQYF.

The V gene is TRBV30, the J gene TRBJ2-3, with D possibly TRBD2 on 5 matching bases. The germline V gene has CDR1 GTSNPN and CDR2 SVGIG (reference sequence). Between the trimmed V and J ends, which lost 2 bases and 4 bases, there was a span of 13 bases. The CDR3 covers 14 residues. The CDR3 nucleotides are TGTGCCTGGAGTAGGACGAACGGGGCAGATACGCAGTATTTT. Translation gives CAWSRTNGADTQYF.

The DNA for the CDR3 is TGTGCCAGCTCATCCCGGGACAGGGGCAATGAGCAGTTCTTC. This codes for CASSSRDRGNEQFF. The V and J genes are TRBV11-2 and TRBJ2-1, with TRBD1 identical over 10 bases. CDR3 length equals 14 residues. J lost 6 bases, V lost 8 bases, and 7 bases had no gene match. Germline V gives CDR1 SGHAT, CDR2 FQNNGV.

The CDR3 nucleotides read TGTGCCAGCAGCCTTGTCGGGGACTATGGCTACACCTTC. This translates into CASSLVGDYGYTF. The chain recombines TRBV7-8 with TRBJ1-2, with D hard to call. In germline, CDR1 is SGHVS, CDR2 FQNEAQ. V was cut by 5 bases and J by 3 bases, with 10 bases left in between. This CDR3 contains 13 residues.

This clone was detected once. V gene TRBV12-5 combines with J gene TRBJ2-2; TRBD2 aligns across 10 bases. The germline CDR1 and CDR2 sequences are LGHNT and FRNRAP. V was pared by 2 bases and J by 7 bases, with 10 bases of the junction left unmatched. The CDR3 runs 17 residues. CDR3 nucleotides: TGTGCTAGTGGTTTGAAAGCGGGAGGGCCGACTCTCGGGGAGCTGTTTTTT. Its protein is CASGLKAGGPTLGELFF.

The rearrangement joins TRBV27 to TRBJ2-7, with TRBD2 matching over 8 bases. V dropped 6 bases and J dropped 2; count of bases not matched to a gene: 15. The V gene's germline CDR1 is MNHEY and CDR2 SMNVEV (reference sequence). This CDR3 is 17 amino acids long. CDR3 sequence: CASRNTGGSGSPYEQYF. DNA for the CDR3: TGTGCCAGCAGGAACACCGGGGGAAGCGGGAGCCCCTACGAGCAGTACTTC.

CDR3 in amino acids: CAISPQGGGQPQHF. The CDR3 bases are TGTGCCATCAGCCCCCAAGGGGGCGGTCAGCCCCAGCATTTT. The gene calls are TRBV10-3 and TRBJ1-5, with 7 bases that match TRBD1. Germline V gene sequence: CDR1 ENHRY, CDR2 SYGVKD. J was trimmed by 6 bases and V by 6 bases; bases with no gene match: 8. The CDR3 runs 14 residues.

The chain links TRBV7-9 to TRBJ1-3; a possible D gene is TRBD1 (5 bases). Trimming stripped 4 bases from V and 4 bases from J, with 20 bases between. CDR3 size: 17 residues. Germline V gene sequence: CDR1 SEHNR, CDR2 FQNEAQ (reference sequence). CDR3 nucleotide sequence: TGTGCCAGCAGCTCACAAGGTGGGGGGATGGGAGGAAACACCATATATTTT. The encoded protein is CASSSQGGGMGGNTIYF. The variable domain in full, completed from reference TRBV7-9 and TRBJ1-3, reads DTGVSQNPRHKITKRGQNVTFRCDPISEHNRLYWYRQTLGQGPEFLTYFQNEAQLEKSRLLSDRFSAERPKGSFSTLEIQRTEQGDSAMYLCASSSQGGGMGGNTIYFGEGSWLTVV.

This clone was found once. J is TRBJ1-6 and V is TRBV2, with D tentatively TRBD1 (6 bases). This CDR3 has 15 amino acids. Germline-derived CDR1 and CDR2 are SNHLY and FYNNEI. With 5 bases removed from V and 10 bases from J, the gap between germline ends came to 18 bases. CDR3 loop: CASSLRTASGSPLHF. CDR3 nucleotides: TGTGCCAGCAGTTTACGGACAGCGAGTGGGTCACCCCTCCACTTT.

Notes on this clone: Relative to the germline gene, one junction end is altered; a read error may explain this. The chain joins TRBV4-1 to TRBJ1-2; D might be TRBD1 (5 bases). The CDR3 contains 15 residues. Germline V CDR1 and CDR2: MGHRA, YSYEKL. The CDR3 loop reads CASTQNEGTPGGYTF. CDR3 DNA sequence: TGCGCCAGCACCCAAAACGAGGGGACCCCAGGGGGCTACACCTTC.

The chain links TRBV1 to TRBJ2-7; the listed D gene, TRBD1, was not tested against the DNA. TRBV1 is a pseudogene locus. The CDR3 length is 11 residues. CDR3 loop: CTSPTGYEQYF. The CDR3 bases are TGCACCAGTCCAACAGGGTACGAGCAGTACTTC.

Remarks on this clone: The sample holds other DNA sequences that translate to the same CDR3. The V gene is TRBV19, the J gene TRBJ1-1, with 9 bases aligning to TRBD1. With V trimmed by 8 bases and J by 4 bases, 5 bases remained unmatched. Per germline, CDR1 LNHDA and CDR2 SQIVND (reference sequence). CDR3 length equals 13 residues. CDR3 protein: CASSGQGPTEAFF. Written as DNA, the CDR3 is TGTGCCAGTTCGGGACAGGGTCCCACTGAAGCTTTCTTT. The full variable domain, in which reference TRBV19 and TRBJ1-1 provide the parts outside the CDR3, is DGGITQSPKYLFRKEGQNVTLSCEQNLNHDAMYWYRQDPGQGLRLIYYSQIVNDFQKGDIAEGYSVSREKKESFPLTVTSAQKNPTAFYLCASSGQGPTEAFFGQGTRLTVV.